The next 11 T cell receptor beta chains were all read from a single sample in a study of cytomegalovirus exposure and HLA in healthy donors. It was with 60 Vbeta and 13 Jbeta primers that the PCR ran. TCRdb's copy holds only in-frame clones and misses some; the assay was immunoSEQ multiplex PCR. The sample includes around 110,000 clones, 81% of them seen just once. The sample comprised PBMCs. The source is a woman in her twenties or thirties in good health and CMV-seronegative.

This clone was counted between two and nine times. The chain couples TRBV6-1 to TRBJ2-1, with 12 bases that match TRBD2. V dropped 6 bases and J dropped 6; count of bases not matched to a gene: 6. Germline values: CDR1 MNHNS, CDR2 SASEGT. The length of the CDR3 is 15 residues. Here the CDR3 DNA reads TGTGCCAGCAGGACGCTAGCGGGAGGGATCAATGAGCAGTTCTTC. Translation: CASRTLAGGINEQFF.

V gene TRBV7-9 combines with J gene TRBJ2-7; TRBD1 aligns across 8 bases. J lost 5 bases, V lost 5 bases, and 5 bases had no gene match. Germline V gives CDR1 SEHNR, CDR2 FQNEAQ (reference sequence). The CDR3 consists of 13 residues. The CDR3 is CASSHLDRDEQYF. The CDR3 nucleotides are TGTGCCAGCAGCCATTTGGACAGGGACGAGCAGTACTTC.

The V and J genes are TRBV10-1 and TRBJ2-3; D is uncertain. Germline-derived CDR1 and CDR2 are WNHNN and SYGVQD (reference sequence). The ends were cut back, 4 bases at V and 4 bases at J, with 6 bases in the middle. CDR3 length: 12 amino acids. The CDR3 DNA reads TGCGCCAGCAGTGGCGGAGCAGATACGCAGTATTTT. It specifies CASSGGADTQYF.

The genes are TRBV7-9 and TRBJ2-3, with D possibly being TRBD1 (5 bases). Germline V CDR1 and CDR2: SEHNR, FQNEAQ (reference sequence). Trimming left V 1 base short and J 4 bases short, with 9 bases between. The CDR3 sequence is 14 residues long. The CDR3 sequence: CASSLEGAADTQYF. The CDR3 nucleotides are TGTGCCAGCAGCTTAGAAGGGGCGGCAGATACGCAGTATTTT.

The chain has TRBV18 and TRBJ2-3, with 8 bases matching TRBD2. Germline loops: CDR1 KGHSH, CDR2 LQKENI. This CDR3 has 15 amino acids. Losses at the gene ends were 1 base for V and 10 bases for J; bases not matched to a gene: 10. The CDR3, as DNA: TGTGCCAGCTCACCACAGCGGGAGTCTCGCGTAGCGCAGTATTTT. It encodes CASSPQRESRVAQYF. The full variable domain, with the rest looked up from reference TRBV18 and TRBJ2-3, is NAGVMQNPRHLVRRRGQEARLRCSPMKGHSHVYWYRQLPEEGLKFMVYLQKENIIDESGMPKERFSAEFPKEGPSILRIQQVVRGDSAAYFCASSPQRESRVAQYFGPGTRLTVL.

This clone has a handful of counts. The genes are TRBV5-4 and TRBJ2-3, with D tentatively TRBD2 (6 bases). The CDR3 is 17 residues long. The V end lost 0 bases, the J end lost 1 base, and 15 bases lay between the germline ends. CDR1 SGHNT and CDR2 YYREEE come from the germline V gene (reference sequence). Written as DNA, the CDR3 is TGTGCCAGCAGCTTGGAGAGTGGAGCGGGTGGCACAGATACGCAGTATTTT. Translation gives CASSLESGAGGTDTQYF.

This clone appeared a few times. This chain joins TRBV27 and TRBJ1-5; TRBD1 aligns across 9 bases. The CDR3 runs to 14 residues. Germline values: CDR1 MNHEY, CDR2 SMNVEV (reference sequence). V shed 6 bases and J 6 bases; nucleotides not matched to a gene: 6. The CDR3 is CASSGTGGSQPQHF. The DNA of the CDR3 is TGTGCCAGCAGCGGCACAGGGGGCTCTCAGCCCCAGCATTTT.

V and J are TRBV6-4 and TRBJ2-1; 12 bases align to TRBD2. Germline CDR1 is MRHNA and CDR2 is SNTAGT. With V trimmed by 2 bases and J by 8 bases, 1 base remained unmatched. The CDR3 runs 14 residues. The CDR3 sequence: CASSDLAGGHEQFF. DNA for the CDR3: TGTGCCAGCAGTGACCTAGCGGGAGGGCATGAGCAGTTCTTC.

This sequence joins TRBV6-1 and TRBJ2-1; 7 bases are shared with TRBD2. This CDR3 has 16 amino acids. J was trimmed by 1 base and V by 4 bases; bases with no gene match: 7. Per germline, CDR1 MNHNS and CDR2 SASEGT. CDR3 amino acids: CASSANPSGSYNEQFF. The CDR3 region has the DNA TGTGCCAGCAGTGCCAACCCTAGCGGATCCTACAATGAGCAGTTCTTC.

This chain's CDR3 is CASRGDRGKSYEQYF. In DNA form, the CDR3 reads TGTGCCAGCCGAGGGGACAGGGGGAAATCCTACGAGCAGTACTTC. The chain is built from TRBV6-8 and TRBJ2-7; 11 nucleotides align to TRBD1. The CDR3 covers 15 residues. CDR1 is MNHGY, CDR2 SAAAGT, per germline. V was clipped by 8 bases and J by 1 base; unmatched bases: 7.

V and J are TRBV6-1 and TRBJ2-7, with a possible D match to TRBD2 (5 bases). Germline CDR1 MNHNS, CDR2 SASEGT. The CDR3 sequence is 12 residues long. Trimming pared 7 bases from V and 3 bases from J, leaving 10 bases between. CDR3 loop: CASISGRYEQYF. CDR3 DNA: TGTGCCAGCATCAGCGGTCGCTACGAGCAGTACTTC.